This T cell receptor (beta chain) was observed in a study of CD8+ T cells in alopecia areata. CDR1 and CDR2 (germline): PRHDT, FYEKMQ (reference sequence). Trimming stripped 8 bases from V and 4 bases from J, with 12 bases between. The CDR3 is made up of 14 amino acids. Study-level points and caveats: Researchers report lesional scalp, most notably alopecia totalis/universalis, outstripped normal scalp in clonality.

Extraction of RNA preceded its reverse transcription into cDNA, which served as the sequencing template. Here immunoSEQ multiplex PCR was the method, and the copy in TCRdb shows in-frame clones only, minus some. The sample has 100,000 to 150,000 clones; about three fifths are singletons. The sample's treatment: oral pan-JAK inhibitor, 5-10 mg twice daily. In regard to this clone: The target antigen is unknown.

This rearrangement joins TRBV13 to TRBJ1-6; weak D call: TRBD1 (6 bases). The sample here was CD8+ T cells sorted from blood, taken at week 4, from a patient treated with tofacitinib. The receptor was derived from a human donor with alopecia areata. Here the CDR3 reads CASGEGEYNSPLHF. The CDR3 bases are TGTGCCAGCGGTGAGGGGGAATATAATTCACCCCTCCACTTT.